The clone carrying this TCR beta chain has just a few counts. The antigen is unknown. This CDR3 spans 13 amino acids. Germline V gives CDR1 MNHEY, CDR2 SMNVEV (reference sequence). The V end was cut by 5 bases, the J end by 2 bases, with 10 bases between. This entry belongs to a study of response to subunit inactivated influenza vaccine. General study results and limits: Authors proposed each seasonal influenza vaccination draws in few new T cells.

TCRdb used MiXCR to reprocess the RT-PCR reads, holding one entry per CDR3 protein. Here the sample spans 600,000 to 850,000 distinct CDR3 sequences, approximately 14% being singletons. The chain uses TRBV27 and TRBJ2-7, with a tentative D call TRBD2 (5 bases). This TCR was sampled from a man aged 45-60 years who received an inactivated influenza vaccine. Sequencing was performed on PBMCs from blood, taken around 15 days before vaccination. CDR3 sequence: CASSRGFPYEQYF. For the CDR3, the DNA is TGTGCCAGCAGTAGAGGGTTCCCCTACGAGCAGTACTTC.